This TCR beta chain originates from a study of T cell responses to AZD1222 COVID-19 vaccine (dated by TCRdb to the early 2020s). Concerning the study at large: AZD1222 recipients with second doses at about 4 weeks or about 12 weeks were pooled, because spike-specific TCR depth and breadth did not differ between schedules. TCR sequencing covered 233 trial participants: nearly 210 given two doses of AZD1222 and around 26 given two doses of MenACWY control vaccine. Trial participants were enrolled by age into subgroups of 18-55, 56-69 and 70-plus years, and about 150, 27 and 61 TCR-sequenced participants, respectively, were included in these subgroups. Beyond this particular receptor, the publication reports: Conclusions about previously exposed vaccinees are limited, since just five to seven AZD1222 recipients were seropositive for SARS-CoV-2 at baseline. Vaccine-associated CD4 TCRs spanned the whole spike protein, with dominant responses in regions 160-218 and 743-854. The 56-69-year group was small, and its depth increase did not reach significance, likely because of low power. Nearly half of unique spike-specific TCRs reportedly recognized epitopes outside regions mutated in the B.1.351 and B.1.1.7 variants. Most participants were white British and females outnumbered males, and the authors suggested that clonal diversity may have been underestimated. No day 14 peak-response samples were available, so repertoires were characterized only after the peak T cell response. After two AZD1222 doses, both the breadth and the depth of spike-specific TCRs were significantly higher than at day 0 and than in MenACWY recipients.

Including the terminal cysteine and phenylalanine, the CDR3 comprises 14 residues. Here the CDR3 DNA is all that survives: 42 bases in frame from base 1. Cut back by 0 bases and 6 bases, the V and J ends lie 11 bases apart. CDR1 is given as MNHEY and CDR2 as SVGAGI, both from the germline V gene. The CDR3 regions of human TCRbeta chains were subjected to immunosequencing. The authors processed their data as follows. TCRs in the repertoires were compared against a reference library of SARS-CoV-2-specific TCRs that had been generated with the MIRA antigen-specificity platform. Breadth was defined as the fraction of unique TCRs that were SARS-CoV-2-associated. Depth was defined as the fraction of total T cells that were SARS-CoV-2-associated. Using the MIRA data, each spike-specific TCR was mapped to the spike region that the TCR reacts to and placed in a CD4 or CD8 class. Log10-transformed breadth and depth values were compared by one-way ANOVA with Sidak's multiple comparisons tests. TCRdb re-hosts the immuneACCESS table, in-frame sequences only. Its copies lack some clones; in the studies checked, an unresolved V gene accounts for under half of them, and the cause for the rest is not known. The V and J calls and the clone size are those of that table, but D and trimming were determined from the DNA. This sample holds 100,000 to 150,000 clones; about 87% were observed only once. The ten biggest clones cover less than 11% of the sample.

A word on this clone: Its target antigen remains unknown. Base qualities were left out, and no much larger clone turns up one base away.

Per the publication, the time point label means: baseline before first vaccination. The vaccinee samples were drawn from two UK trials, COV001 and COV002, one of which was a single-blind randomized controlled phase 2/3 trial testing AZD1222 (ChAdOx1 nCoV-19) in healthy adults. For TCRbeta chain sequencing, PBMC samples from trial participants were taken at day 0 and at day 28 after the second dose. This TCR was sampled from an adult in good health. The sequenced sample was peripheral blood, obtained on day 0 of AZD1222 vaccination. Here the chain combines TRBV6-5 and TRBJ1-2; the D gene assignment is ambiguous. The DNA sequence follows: TGTGCCAGCAGTTACTCAGGAGGGATCAATGGCTACACCTTC. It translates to CASSYSGGINGYTF.